The clone carrying this T cell receptor beta chain occurred a few times. The data stem from a study of cytomegalovirus exposure and HLA in healthy donors. PCR was performed using 60 Vbeta and 13 Jbeta primers. TCRdb keeps only in-frame clones here, not all; method: immunoSEQ multiplex PCR. The sample contains about 95,000 clones, around 71% of which appear only once. Germline lookup yields CDR1 MNHNS and CDR2 SASEGT. The CDR3 totals 15 residues. The J segment lost 3 bases and the V segment lost 6 bases, leaving 8 bases of the junction unmatched. This receptor was identified in a man in his sixties in good health and CMV-seronegative. Sequencing input: PBMCs. The J gene is TRBJ1-5, the V gene TRBV6-1, with TRBD1 matching over 7 bases. The CDR3 spells CASSYRGQDNQPQHF. The DNA of the CDR3 is TGTGCCAGCAGCTACAGGGGCCAGGACAATCAGCCCCAGCATTTT.